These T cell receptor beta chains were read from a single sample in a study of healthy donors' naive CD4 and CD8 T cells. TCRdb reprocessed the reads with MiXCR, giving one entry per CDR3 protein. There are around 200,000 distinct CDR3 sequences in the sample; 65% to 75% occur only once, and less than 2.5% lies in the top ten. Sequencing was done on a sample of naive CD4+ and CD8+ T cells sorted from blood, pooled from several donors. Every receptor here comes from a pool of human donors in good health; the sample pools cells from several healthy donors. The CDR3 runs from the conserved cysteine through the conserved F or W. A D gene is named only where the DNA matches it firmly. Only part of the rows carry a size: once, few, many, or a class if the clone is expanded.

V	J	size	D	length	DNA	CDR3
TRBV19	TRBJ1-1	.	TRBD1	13	TGTGCCAGTAGCGAAACCGACAGGGACGGAGCTTTCTTT	CASSETDRDGAFF
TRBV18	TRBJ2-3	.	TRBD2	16	TGTGCCAGCTCACATCCCGGGACTAGCGGCACAGATACGCAGTATTTT	CASSHPGTSGTDTQYF
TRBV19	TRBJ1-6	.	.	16	TGTGCCAGTAGTATAGTTGAGCGATCCTATAATTCACCCCTCCACTTT	CASSIVERSYNSPLHF
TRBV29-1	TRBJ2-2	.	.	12	TGCAGCGTTGCTGGGAACACCGGGGAGCTGTTTTTT	CSVAGNTGELFF
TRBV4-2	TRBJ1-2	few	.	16	TGTGCCAGCAGCCAAGCCGAGGGCCCGACCCACTATGGCTACACCTTC	CASSQAEGPTHYGYTF
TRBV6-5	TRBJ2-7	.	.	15	TGTGCCAGCAAGACGGGGACCGGACAAGCCTACGAGCAGTACTTC	CASKTGTGQAYEQYF
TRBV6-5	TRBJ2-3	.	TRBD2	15	TGTGCCAGCAGTCCCAGCGGGAGGGTCACAGATACGCAGTATTTT	CASSPSGRVTDTQYF
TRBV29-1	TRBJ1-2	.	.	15	TGCAGCGTTGAGAGGGCACGAGGGTCTAACTATGGCTACACCTTC	CSVERARGSNYGYTF
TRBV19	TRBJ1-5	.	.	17	TGTGCCAGTAGTATTCGTCGGGGACCTTATAGCAATCAGCCCCAGCATTTT	CASSIRRGPYSNQPQHF
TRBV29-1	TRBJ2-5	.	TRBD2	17	TGCAGCGTTGGAGTCAGAACGGGCGGGAGTGTTAGGGAGACCCAGTACTTC	CSVGVRTGGSVRETQYF
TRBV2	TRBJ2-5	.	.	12	TGTGCCAGCGGGGACTTCCAAGAGACCCAGTACTTC	CASGDFQETQYF
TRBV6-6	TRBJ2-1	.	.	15	TGTGCCAGCCCGATCCTCCGGGGACTGTCACCTGAGCAGTTCTTC	CASPILRGLSPEQFF
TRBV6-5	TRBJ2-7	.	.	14	TGTGCCAGCAGTTACTCGAAACGGAACTACGAGCAGTACTTC	CASSYSKRNYEQYF
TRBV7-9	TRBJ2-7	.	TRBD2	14	TGTGCCAGCAGCTTACTACTAGCGGCCTACGAGCAGTACTTC	CASSLLLAAYEQYF
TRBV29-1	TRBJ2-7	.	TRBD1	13	TGCAGCGTTGAGGTAACAGGGGAATACGAGCAGTACTTC	CSVEVTGEYEQYF
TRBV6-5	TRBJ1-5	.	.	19	TGTGCCAGCAGTGAATTTGGACAGATTATTGGCGATAGCAATCAGCCCCAGCATTTT	CASSEFGQIIGDSNQPQHF
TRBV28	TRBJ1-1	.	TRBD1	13	TGTGCCAGCAGTGACAGGGCTGACACTGAAGCTTTCTTT	CASSDRADTEAFF
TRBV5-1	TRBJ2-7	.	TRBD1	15	TGCGCCAGCAGCTTGGAGGGACAGTCCTCCTACGAGCAGTACTTC	CASSLEGQSSYEQYF
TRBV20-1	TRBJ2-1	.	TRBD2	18	TGCAGTGCTAAATGGACCTCCCAAGGACTAGCGGGGAATGATGAGCAGTTCTTC	CSAKWTSQGLAGNDEQFF
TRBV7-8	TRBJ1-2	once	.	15	TGTGCCAGCAGCGAACTGGAGGGCCGGATTTATGGCTACACCTTC	CASSELEGRIYGYTF
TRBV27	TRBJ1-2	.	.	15	TGTGCCAGCAGTTTATCGGAAGGGCCACTTGGGGGCTACACCTTC	CASSLSEGPLGGYTF
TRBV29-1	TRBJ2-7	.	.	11	TGCAGCGTTGAATGGGCCTACGAGCAGTACTTC	CSVEWAYEQYF
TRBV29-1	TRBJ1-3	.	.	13	TGCAGCGTAAGGCCCTACTCTGGAAACACCATATATTTT	CSVRPYSGNTIYF
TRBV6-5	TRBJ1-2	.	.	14	TGTGCCAGCACCGGGGCAGGGGATGTCTATGGCTACACCTTC	CASTGAGDVYGYTF
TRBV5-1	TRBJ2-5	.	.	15	TGCGCCAGCAGCACTGGACTGAACTACCAAGAGACCCAGTACTTC	CASSTGLNYQETQYF
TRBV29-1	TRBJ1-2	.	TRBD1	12	TGCAGCGTGACGACAGGGGCGGATGGCTACACCTTC	CSVTTGADGYTF
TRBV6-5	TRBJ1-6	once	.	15	TGTGCCAGCAGTTACTCCCGGGGCACGAATTCACCCCTCCACTTT	CASSYSRGTNSPLHF
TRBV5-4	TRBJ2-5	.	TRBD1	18	TGTGCCGGCAGCTATCAAACCGGGACAGTTCTAAATTGGGAGACCCAGTACTTC	CAGSYQTGTVLNWETQYF
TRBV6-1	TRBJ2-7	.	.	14	TGTGCCAGCAGTACGCAACCAGACAGCTACGAGCAGTACTTC	CASSTQPDSYEQYF
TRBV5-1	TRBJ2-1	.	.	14	TGCGCCAGCAGCCTGGCAGGGCTTGGCAATGAGCAGTTCTTC	CASSLAGLGNEQFF
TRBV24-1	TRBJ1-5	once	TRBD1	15	TGTGCCACCAGTGCGGGACAGGGGGTATGGCAGCCCCAGCATTTT	CATSAGQGVWQPQHF
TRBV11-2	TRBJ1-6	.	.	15	TGTGCCAGCAGCTTCGGGGGGCAGGAGAATTCACCCCTCCACTTT	CASSFGGQENSPLHF
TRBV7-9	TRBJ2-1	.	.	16	TGTGCCAGCAGCTTATGGCTAGACCGCTACGGCAATGAGCAGTTCTTC	CASSLWLDRYGNEQFF
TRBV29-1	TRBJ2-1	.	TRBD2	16	TGCAGCGTCCTGACTAGCGGGAGGGGGTCCTACAATGAGCAGTTCTTC	CSVLTSGRGSYNEQFF
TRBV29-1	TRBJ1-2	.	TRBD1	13	TGCAGCGTCAGCCGGGACAGGGGCTATGGCTACACCTTC	CSVSRDRGYGYTF
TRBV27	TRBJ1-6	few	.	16	TGTGCCAGCAGTTTAAATGCGGTCTCCTATAATTCACCCCTCCACTTT	CASSLNAVSYNSPLHF
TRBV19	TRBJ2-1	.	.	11	TGTGCCAGTAGTTCCCGTCTTGAGCAGTTCTTC	CASSSRLEQFF
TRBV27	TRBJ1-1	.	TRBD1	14	TGTGCCAGCAGTTTGCAGGGGGCGTTGGGTGAAGCTTTCTTT	CASSLQGALGEAFF
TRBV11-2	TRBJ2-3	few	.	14	TGTGCCAGCAGCCACGACAGTAGCACAGATACGCAGTATTTT	CASSHDSSTDTQYF
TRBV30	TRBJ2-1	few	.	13	TGTGCCTGGACCCCGCAGTCCCTCTATGAGCAGTTCTTC	CAWTPQSLYEQFF
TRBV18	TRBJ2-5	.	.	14	TGTGCCAGCTCACCATGGCAGAGTAGAGAGACCCAGTACTTC	CASSPWQSRETQYF
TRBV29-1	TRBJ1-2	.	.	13	TGCAGCGTTGAAGACCGGGTTTTCTATGGCTACACCTTC	CSVEDRVFYGYTF
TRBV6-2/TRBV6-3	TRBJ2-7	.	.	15	TGTGCCAGCAGTTACGGGCGCGGCCGCCTCTACGAGCAGTACTTC	CASSYGRGRLYEQYF
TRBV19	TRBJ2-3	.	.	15	TGTGCCAGTAACACGGCCTTTGCCAGCACAGATACGCAGTATTTT	CASNTAFASTDTQYF
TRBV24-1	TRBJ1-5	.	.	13	TGTGCCACCAGTGGCGAGGAGAAGCAGCCCCAGCATTTT	CATSGEEKQPQHF
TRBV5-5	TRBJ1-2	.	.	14	TGTGCCAGCAGCGATCCGAGGGGCACGAATGGCTACACCTTC	CASSDPRGTNGYTF